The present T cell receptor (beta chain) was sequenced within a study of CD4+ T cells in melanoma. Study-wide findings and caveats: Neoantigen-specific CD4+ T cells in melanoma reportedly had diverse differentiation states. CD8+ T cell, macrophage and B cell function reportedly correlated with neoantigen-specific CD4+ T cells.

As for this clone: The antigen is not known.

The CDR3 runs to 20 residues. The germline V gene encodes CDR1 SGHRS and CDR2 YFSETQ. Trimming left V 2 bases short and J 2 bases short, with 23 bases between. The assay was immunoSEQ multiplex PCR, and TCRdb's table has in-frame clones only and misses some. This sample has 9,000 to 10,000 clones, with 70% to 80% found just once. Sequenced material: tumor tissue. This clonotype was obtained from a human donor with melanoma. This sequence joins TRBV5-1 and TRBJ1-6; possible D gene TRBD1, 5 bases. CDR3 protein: CASSFPPGPAGNPYNSPLHF. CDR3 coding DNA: TGCGCCAGCAGCTTCCCACCGGGGCCAGCGGGGAATCCCTATAATTCACCCCTCCACTTT.